Listed here are 15 T cell receptor beta chains from one sample, sequenced in a study of response to subunit inactivated influenza vaccine (dated by TCRdb to 2017 to 2018). Library construction relied on RT-PCR. The instrument was an Illumina HiSeq 2500. TCRdb reanalyzed the raw reads on its own, using fastp at Q25 for trimming and MiXCR for clone calling, and kept in-frame beta chains. Here each entry gathers all rows of one CDR3 protein and keeps the most common genes and DNA. Within this sample are roughly 650,000 distinct CDR3 sequences, with 12% to 15% of them counted one time only. 7.6% of the sample comes from the top ten. Source: PBMCs from blood, taken 14 to 15 days before vaccination. All receptors derive from a man in his fifties or sixties who received an inactivated influenza vaccine. Donor details come from another sample of the same person, matched by shared clones.

The CDR3 loop is CSARPRGPNEQFF. The CDR3 DNA reads TGCAGTGCCCGGCCGCGCGGGCCGAATGAGCAGTTCTTC. V and J are TRBV20-1 and TRBJ2-1, with a possible D match to TRBD2 (5 bases). The CDR3 runs to 13 residues. Germline lookup yields CDR1 DFQATT and CDR2 SNEGSKA (reference sequence). V gave up 6 bases and J gave up 7 bases, with 16 bases separating them.

Ten or more counts support this clonotype. This sequence joins TRBV7-9 and TRBJ1-1; no reliable D call. The germline CDR1 and CDR2 sequences are SEHNR and FQNEAQ (reference sequence). V gave up 1 base and J gave up 6 bases, with 3 bases separating them. The CDR3 totals 11 residues. The CDR3 is CASSLDPEAFF. The CDR3 DNA reads TGTGCCAGCAGCTTAGATCCTGAAGCTTTCTTT.

The V gene is TRBV6-1, the J gene TRBJ2-1; 8 bases match TRBD2. This CDR3 spans 15 amino acids. CDR1 and CDR2 from the germline V gene are MNHNS and SASEGT. The V segment lost 2 bases and the J segment 8 bases; nucleotides outside the gene matches: 8. In DNA form, the CDR3 reads TGTGCCAGCAGTGAATTGAGGAGGACTAGCCATGAGCAGTTCTTC. Its translation: CASSELRRTSHEQFF.

The chain uses TRBV7-9 and TRBJ2-7; D ambiguous. Between the trimmed V and J ends, which lost 4 bases and 3 bases, there was a span of 7 bases. Looked up from germline, CDR1 is SEHNR and CDR2 is FQNEAQ (reference sequence). There are 12 residues in the CDR3. CDR3 DNA sequence: TGTGCCAGCAGCTCGGTAGGCTACGAGCAGTACTTC. Amino acid sequence: CASSSVGYEQYF.

This clonotype has just a few counts. The rearrangement joins TRBV29-1 to TRBJ2-1, with D perhaps matching TRBD2 (6 bases). Germline CDR1 reads SQVTM; CDR2 reads ANQGSEA. The CDR3 has 13 residues. Deletions cut 7 bases from V and 8 bases from J, with 18 bases between. The CDR3 nucleotides read TGCAGCGGACAGCGGGCGTATACGGATGAGCAGTTCTTC. Its protein product is CSGQRAYTDEQFF.

This clonotype turned up a few times. V is TRBV7-2 and J is TRBJ2-1; TRBD1 agrees at 9 bases. V was pared by 5 bases and J by 6 bases, with 5 bases of the junction left unmatched. Germline V lookup: CDR1 SGHTA, CDR2 FQGNSA. The CDR3 is 14 residues long. This CDR3 reads CASSTRDRVNEQFF. DNA for the CDR3: TGTGCCAGCAGCACCCGGGACAGGGTCAATGAGCAGTTCTTC.

This clonotype was seen ten or more times. The V call is TRBV7-2, the J call TRBJ2-6, with a weak D call TRBD1 (5 bases). This CDR3 is built from 16 residues. V shed 3 bases and J shed 0 bases, with 9 bases lying between them. CDR1 and CDR2 from the germline V gene are SGHTA and FQGNSA. In DNA, the CDR3 is TGTGCCAGCAGCTTTCAGGGCCACTCTGGGGCCAACGTCCTGACTTTC. Protein sequence: CASSFQGHSGANVLTF.

In this sample, this clonotype turned up a few times. This rearrangement joins TRBV12-3 or TRBV12-4 to TRBJ2-1; no clear D. The CDR3 consists of 13 residues. Trimming pared 3 bases from V and 8 bases from J, leaving 11 bases between. The CDR3 nucleotides are TGTGCCAGCAGTTTCTGGGGTGAGGATGAGCAGTTCTTC. Residues: CASSFWGEDEQFF.

The table lists this clonotype with a few counts. The rearrangement uses TRBV5-1 and TRBJ2-2; D may be TRBD1 (5 bases). The CDR3 totals 15 residues. The V end was cut by 0 bases, the J end by 2 bases, with 8 bases between. Germline CDR1 reads SGHRS; CDR2 reads YFSETQ. CDR3 amino acids: CASSLGQINTGELFF. The CDR3 nucleotides read TGCGCCAGCAGCTTGGGACAGATAAACACCGGGGAGCTGTTTTTT.

This clonotype was picked up a small number of times. The chain carries TRBV5-6 and TRBJ2-1; 7 bases fit TRBD2. There are 14 residues in the CDR3. V was pared by 4 bases and J by 3 bases, with 4 bases of the junction left unmatched. Germline V gene sequence: CDR1 SGHDT, CDR2 YYEEEE. CDR3 bases: TGTGCCAGCAGCCCGGGGGGAAACTACAATGAGCAGTTCTTC. Its translation: CASSPGGNYNEQFF.

This clonotype was found a few times. The chain combines TRBV12-3 or TRBV12-4 with TRBJ1-1, with D possibly being TRBD1 (6 bases). The V end was cut by 1 base, the J end by 3 bases, with 9 bases between. The CDR3 consists of 14 residues. The DNA for the CDR3 is TGTGCCAGCAGTTTAGGGACAGACTACACTGAAGCTTTCTTT. Translated: CASSLGTDYTEAFF.

This clonotype was observed a handful of times. The rearrangement uses TRBV7-9 and TRBJ1-4; D ambiguous. CDR1 is SEHNR, CDR2 FQNEAQ, per germline (reference sequence). This CDR3 region has 11 residues. Trimming took 7 bases from V and 6 from J, leaving 6 bases between them. The CDR3 loop reads CASTPDEKLFF. In DNA, the CDR3 is TGTGCCAGCACCCCCGATGAAAAACTGTTTTTT.

The chain joins TRBV28 to TRBJ2-1; 7 positions agree with TRBD1. V lost 6 bases to trimming and J lost 2 bases; unmatched junction nucleotides: 7. Germline loops: CDR1 MDHEN, CDR2 SYDVKM. The CDR3 sequence is 15 residues long. The CDR3 here is CASSPGTVAYNEQFF. In nucleotides, the CDR3 is TGTGCCAGCAGCCCCGGGACAGTAGCCTACAATGAGCAGTTCTTC. Full variable domain (missing parts from reference TRBV28 and TRBJ2-1): DVKVTQSSRYLVKRTGEKVFLECVQDMDHENMFWYRQDPGLGLRLIYFSYDVKMKEKGDIPEGYSVSREKKERFSLILESASTNQTSMYLCASSPGTVAYNEQFFGPGTRLTVL.

This clonotype was detected many times. The V gene is TRBV29-1, the J gene TRBJ2-1; 7 nucleotides align to TRBD1. Germline CDR1 reads SQVTM; CDR2 reads ANQGSEA. Trimming removed 6 bases from V and 9 bases from J; junction bases left unmatched: 8. The CDR3 spans 12 residues. The CDR3 loop is CSVAGTVIEQFF. CDR3 nucleotide sequence: TGCAGCGTCGCCGGGACAGTTATTGAGCAGTTCTTC.

V is TRBV5-1 and J is TRBJ2-2; tentatively, D is TRBD1 (5 bases). Germline V gene sequence: CDR1 SGHRS, CDR2 YFSETQ. Between the trimmed V and J ends, which lost 4 bases and 3 bases, there was a span of 13 bases. The CDR3 sequence is 15 residues long. The CDR3 loop reads CASSSRTWDTGELFF. The CDR3 coding sequence is TGCGCCAGCAGCAGCCGGACATGGGACACCGGGGAGCTGTTTTTT.